The 10 T cell receptor beta chains below come from one sample, sequenced in a study of cytomegalovirus exposure and HLA in healthy donors (TCRdb year 2017). Libraries were made using the immunoSEQ multiplex PCR assay. TCRdb limited this immuneACCESS table to in-frame rearrangements with V and J called. A share of clones is missing; checked studies link under half to unresolved V genes, and the rest is unexplained. The sample yields tens of thousands of clones; 85% to 95% were counted once. The ten largest clones add up to approximately 0.73% of the sample. Material for sequencing was PBMCs. The receptors come from a woman between 18 and 29 years old in good health and CMV-seronegative.

The genes are TRBV27 and TRBJ1-2; D gene uncertain. Germline lookup yields CDR1 MNHEY and CDR2 SMNVEV (reference sequence). This CDR3 has 14 amino acids. The V gene lost 2 bases and the J gene lost 4 bases, with 11 bases spanning the gap. Here the CDR3 DNA reads TGTGCCAGCAGTTTAAACTGGGAGGCCTATGGCTACACCTTC. As protein: CASSLNWEAYGYTF.

V and J are TRBV21-1 and TRBJ2-7; the table assigns TRBD1, which was not confirmed against the DNA. TRBV21-1 is tagged as a pseudogene. This CDR3 region has 12 residues. CDR3 loop: CAAGTGGYEQYF. DNA for the CDR3: TGTGCCGCCGGGACAGGAGGCTACGAGCAGTACTTC.

For the CDR3, the DNA is TGTGCCAGCAGCTTAGCGACAGGGTGGCATGAAAAACTGTTTTTT. Encoded protein: CASSLATGWHEKLFF. The chain employs TRBV7-9 and TRBJ1-4; 7 bases are shared with TRBD1. CDR1 SEHNR and CDR2 FQNEAQ come from the germline V gene (reference sequence). Trimming took 0 bases from V and 6 from J; bases not matched to a gene: 4. The CDR3 sequence is 15 residues long.

This clone was seen a handful of times. The chain is built from TRBV14 and TRBJ2-3; unclear D gene. Trimming removed 5 bases at V and 2 bases at J, with 2 bases between. The CDR3 spans 11 residues. CDR1 and CDR2 from the germline V gene are SGHDN and FVKESK. The CDR3 region is CASSYTDTQYF. DNA for the CDR3: TGTGCCAGCAGCTACACAGATACGCAGTATTTT.

The chain joins TRBV11-3 to TRBJ2-1; no clear D. With 5 bases removed from V and 6 bases from J, the gap between germline ends came to 8 bases. The CDR3 contains 12 residues. From germline, CDR1 is SGHNT and CDR2 YENEEA. For the CDR3, the DNA is TGTGCCAGCAGCACCAGAATCAATGAGCAGTTCTTC. Its protein product is CASSTRINEQFF.

The rearrangement joins TRBV29-1 to TRBJ2-7; D might be TRBD1 (6 bases). The germline V and J ends were trimmed by 4 bases and 0 bases, with 13 bases remaining between them. The V gene's germline CDR1 is SQVTM and CDR2 ANQGSEA. CDR3 size: 14 residues. CDR3: CSVALAGVSYEQYF. Written as DNA, the CDR3 is TGCAGCGTTGCTCTGGCAGGGGTCTCCTACGAGCAGTACTTC.

The gene calls are TRBV5-1 and TRBJ2-7; TRBD1 aligns across 7 bases. This CDR3 region has 16 residues. V lost 0 bases to trimming and J lost 5 bases; unmatched junction nucleotides: 11. Germline CDR1 is SGHRS and CDR2 is YFSETQ. The CDR3 DNA reads as TGCGCCAGCAGCTTGGCCGGAGGACAGGTCTTAAACGAGCAGTACTTC. Translated, it gives CASSLAGGQVLNEQYF.

The chain couples TRBV7-2 to TRBJ2-2; perhaps TRBD2 as D (5 bases). V was trimmed by 7 bases and J by 4 bases, leaving 16 bases between them. This CDR3 spans 15 amino acids. Germline V gene lookup returns CDR1 SGHTA and CDR2 FQGNSA. The CDR3: CASTSDRGVTGELFF. For the CDR3, the DNA is TGTGCCAGCACCTCCGACCGGGGAGTCACCGGGGAGCTGTTTTTT. Full variable domain (rest looked up from reference TRBV7-2 and TRBJ2-2): GAGVSQSPSNKVTEKGKDVELRCDPISGHTALYWYRQSLGQGLEFLIYFQGNSAPDKSGLPSDRFSAERTGGSVSTLTIQRTQQEDSAVYLCASTSDRGVTGELFFGEGSRLTVL.

This chain connects TRBV25-1 to TRBJ1-2; D may be TRBD1 (5 bases). Germline V gives CDR1 MGHDK, CDR2 SYGVNS. V was shortened by 6 bases and J by 4 bases, with 18 bases between the two germline ends. The CDR3 runs to 15 residues. Written as DNA, the CDR3 is TGTGCCAGCAGCTTAAACAGGTCCCCTCCCTATGGCTACACCTTC. It specifies CASSLNRSPPYGYTF.

The count of this clone is one. The chain uses TRBV10-1 and TRBJ2-3, with TRBD2 identical over 13 bases. The CDR3 length is 18 residues. Losses at the gene ends were 0 bases for V and 2 bases for J; bases not matched to a gene: 5. CDR1 is WNHNN and CDR2 is SYGVQD in the germline V gene (reference sequence). The DNA of the CDR3 is TGCGCCAGCAGTGAGTCGGGGACTAGCGGGACCTTCACAGATACGCAGTATTTT. Protein product: CASSESGTSGTFTDTQYF.